This TCR beta chain was identified during a study of cytomegalovirus exposure and HLA in healthy donors. Across the whole study: Earlier, 150 million to 200 million T cells were analyzed, and more than 100 million unique TCR beta sequences were found among them. Notes on the study in general: Some V segments (TRBV6-2 and TRBV6-3 among them) were excluded as indistinguishable. Later work found that TCR association rates differed between HLA loci; DRB1 had the most and HLA-C the fewest. Later analysis reportedly placed an Asian-associated ancestry cluster below the roughly 700-donor mean in N-insertions.

13 Jbeta primers and 60 Vbeta primers were used for the PCR. Some clones are missing from TCRdb's copy, which holds only in-frame ones; the method was immunoSEQ multiplex PCR. This table holds fewer than 100,000 clones, around 80% found once. Remarks on this clone: Its antigen is as yet unknown.

Germline-derived CDR1 and CDR2 are MNHNY and SVGAGI (reference sequence). The V gene end was trimmed by 0 bases and the J gene end by 5 bases; junction bases not matched to a gene: 3. CDR3 length: 14 residues. The specimen sequenced was PBMCs. The chain has TRBV6-6 and TRBJ1-2; 7 nucleotides agree with TRBD1. The TCR comes from a woman in her sixties in good health and CMV-seronegative. CDR3 sequence: CASSYSDRRYGYTF. In DNA, the CDR3 is TGTGCCAGCAGTTACTCGGACAGGAGGTATGGCTACACCTTC.